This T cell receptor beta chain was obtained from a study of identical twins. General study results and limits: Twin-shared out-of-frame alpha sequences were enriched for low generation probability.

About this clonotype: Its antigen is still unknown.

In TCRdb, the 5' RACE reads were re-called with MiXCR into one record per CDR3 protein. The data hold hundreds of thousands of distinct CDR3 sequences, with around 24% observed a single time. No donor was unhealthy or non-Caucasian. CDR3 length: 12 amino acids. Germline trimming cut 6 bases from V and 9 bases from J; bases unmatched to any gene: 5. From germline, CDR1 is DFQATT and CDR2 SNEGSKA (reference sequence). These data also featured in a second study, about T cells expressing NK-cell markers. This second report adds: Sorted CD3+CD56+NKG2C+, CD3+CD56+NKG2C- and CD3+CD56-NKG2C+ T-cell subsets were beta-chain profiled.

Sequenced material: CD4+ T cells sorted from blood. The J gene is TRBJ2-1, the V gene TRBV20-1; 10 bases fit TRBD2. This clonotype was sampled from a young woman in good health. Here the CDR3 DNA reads TGCAGTGCGCTAGCGGGAGATCTTGAGCAGTTCTTC. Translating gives CSALAGDLEQFF.